This record concerns one T cell receptor (beta chain) sequence. What it binds is not known. Relative to the germline gene, one junction end is altered; a read error may explain this. Using immunoSEQ multiplex PCR, the repertoire was profiled, and TCRdb retains in-frame clones only, with some absent. The data hold roughly 6,600 clones, with about 64% observed a single time. The data derive from a study of CD8 T cell repertoires and HIV-1 epitope variants. The CDR3 loop spans 14 amino acids. This chain connects TRBV5-3 to TRBJ2-7, with 8 bases matching TRBD2. TRBV5-3 is identified as an open reading frame with a role that is uncertain. Sequences were obtained from cultured CD8+ T cells derived from PBMCs. This TCR was recovered from a male donor with HIV. The chain's CDR3 is CASSAGLGSSEQYF. The CDR3 DNA follows: TGTGCCAGCAGCGCGGGACTAGGTTCCTCCGAGCAGTACTTC.